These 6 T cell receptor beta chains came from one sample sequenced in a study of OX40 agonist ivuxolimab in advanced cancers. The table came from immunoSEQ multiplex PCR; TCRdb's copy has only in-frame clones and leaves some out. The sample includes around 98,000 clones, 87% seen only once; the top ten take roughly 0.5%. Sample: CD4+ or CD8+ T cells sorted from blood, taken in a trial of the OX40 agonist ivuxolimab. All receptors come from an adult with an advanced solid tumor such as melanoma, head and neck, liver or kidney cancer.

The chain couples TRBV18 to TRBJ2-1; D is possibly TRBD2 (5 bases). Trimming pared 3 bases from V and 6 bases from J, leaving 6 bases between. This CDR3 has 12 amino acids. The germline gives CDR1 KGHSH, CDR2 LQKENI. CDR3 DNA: TGTGCCAGCTCACCGGAGGTCAATGAGCAGTTCTTC. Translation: CASSPEVNEQFF.

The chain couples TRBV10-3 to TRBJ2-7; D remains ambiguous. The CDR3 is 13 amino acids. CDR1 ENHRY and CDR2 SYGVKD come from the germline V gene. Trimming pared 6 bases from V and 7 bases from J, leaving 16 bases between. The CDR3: CAISPGPPREQYF. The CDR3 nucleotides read TGTGCCATCAGCCCCGGGCCCCCTAGAGAGCAGTACTTC.

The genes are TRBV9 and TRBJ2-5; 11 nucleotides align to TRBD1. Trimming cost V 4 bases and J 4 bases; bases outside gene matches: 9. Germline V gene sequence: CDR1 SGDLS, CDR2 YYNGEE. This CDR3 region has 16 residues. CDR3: CASSQRTGGTGETQYF. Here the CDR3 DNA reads TGTGCCAGCAGCCAGAGGACAGGGGGCACAGGAGAGACCCAGTACTTC.

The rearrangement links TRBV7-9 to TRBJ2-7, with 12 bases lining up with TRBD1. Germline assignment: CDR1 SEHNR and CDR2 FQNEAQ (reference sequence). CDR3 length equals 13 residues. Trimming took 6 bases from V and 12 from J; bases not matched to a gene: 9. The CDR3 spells CASSSGTGGFLYF. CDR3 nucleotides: TGTGCCAGCAGTTCCGGGACAGGGGGCTTTCTGTACTTC.

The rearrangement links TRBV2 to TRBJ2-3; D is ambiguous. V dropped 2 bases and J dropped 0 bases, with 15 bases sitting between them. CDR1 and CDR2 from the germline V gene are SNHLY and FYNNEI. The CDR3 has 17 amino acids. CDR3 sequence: CASSEFRPGASTDTQYF. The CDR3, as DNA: TGTGCCAGCAGTGAATTTCGGCCGGGCGCCAGCACAGATACGCAGTATTTT.

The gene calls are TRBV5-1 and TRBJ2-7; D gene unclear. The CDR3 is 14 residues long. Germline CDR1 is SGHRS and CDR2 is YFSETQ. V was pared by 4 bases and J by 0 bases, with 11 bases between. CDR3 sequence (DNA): TGCGCCAGCAGCCTGCGGACGGACTCCTACGAGCAGTACTTC. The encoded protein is CASSLRTDSYEQYF.